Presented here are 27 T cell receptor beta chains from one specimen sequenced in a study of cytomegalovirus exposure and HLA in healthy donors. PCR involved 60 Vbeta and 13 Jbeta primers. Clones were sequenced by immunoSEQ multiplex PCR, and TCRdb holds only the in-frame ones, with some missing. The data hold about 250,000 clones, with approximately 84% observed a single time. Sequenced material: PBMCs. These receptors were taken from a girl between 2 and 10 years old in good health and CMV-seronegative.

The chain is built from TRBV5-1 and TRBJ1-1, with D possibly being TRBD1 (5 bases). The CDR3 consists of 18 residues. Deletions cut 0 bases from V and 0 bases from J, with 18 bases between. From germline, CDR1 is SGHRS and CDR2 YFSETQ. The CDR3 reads CASSLGYPRANMNTEAFF. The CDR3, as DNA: TGCGCCAGCAGCTTGGGGTATCCCAGGGCAAACATGAACACTGAAGCTTTCTTT.

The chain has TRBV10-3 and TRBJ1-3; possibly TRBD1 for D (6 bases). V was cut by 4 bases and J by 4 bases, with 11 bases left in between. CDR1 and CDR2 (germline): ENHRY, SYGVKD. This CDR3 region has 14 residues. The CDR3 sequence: CAISGQGLGNTIYF. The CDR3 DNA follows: TGTGCCATCAGTGGCCAGGGGCTGGGAAACACCATATATTTT.

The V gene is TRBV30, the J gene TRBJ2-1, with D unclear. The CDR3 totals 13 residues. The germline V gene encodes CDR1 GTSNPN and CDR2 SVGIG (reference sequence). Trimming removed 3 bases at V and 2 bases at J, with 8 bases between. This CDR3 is CAWSPLTYNEQFF. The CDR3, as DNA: TGTGCCTGGAGCCCCTTAACCTACAATGAGCAGTTCTTC.

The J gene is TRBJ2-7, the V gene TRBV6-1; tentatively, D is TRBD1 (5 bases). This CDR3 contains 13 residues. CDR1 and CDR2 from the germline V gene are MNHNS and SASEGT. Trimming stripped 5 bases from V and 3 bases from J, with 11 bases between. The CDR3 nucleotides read TGTGCCAGCAGTAGACAGTTAGTCTACGAGCAGTACTTC. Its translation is CASSRQLVYEQYF.

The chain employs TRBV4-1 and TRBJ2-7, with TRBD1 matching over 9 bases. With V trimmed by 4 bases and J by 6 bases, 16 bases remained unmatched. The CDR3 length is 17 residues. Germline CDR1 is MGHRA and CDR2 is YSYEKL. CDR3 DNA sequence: TGCGCCAGCAGCCGCCTCGGACAGGGGAGGCTCGGATCCGAGCAGTACTTC. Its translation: CASSRLGQGRLGSEQYF.

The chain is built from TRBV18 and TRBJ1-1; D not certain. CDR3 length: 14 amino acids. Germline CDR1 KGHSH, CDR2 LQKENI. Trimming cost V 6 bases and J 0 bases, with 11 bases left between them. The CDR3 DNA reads TGTGCCAGCTCCCCCAACCCGGTGAACACTGAAGCTTTCTTT. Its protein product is CASSPNPVNTEAFF.

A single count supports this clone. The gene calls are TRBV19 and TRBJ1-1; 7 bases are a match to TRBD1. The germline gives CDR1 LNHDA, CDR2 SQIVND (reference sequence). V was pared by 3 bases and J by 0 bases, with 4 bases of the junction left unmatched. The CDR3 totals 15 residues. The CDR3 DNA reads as TGTGCCAGTAGTATTAAGACAGGGTTGAACACTGAAGCTTTCTTT. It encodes CASSIKTGLNTEAFF.

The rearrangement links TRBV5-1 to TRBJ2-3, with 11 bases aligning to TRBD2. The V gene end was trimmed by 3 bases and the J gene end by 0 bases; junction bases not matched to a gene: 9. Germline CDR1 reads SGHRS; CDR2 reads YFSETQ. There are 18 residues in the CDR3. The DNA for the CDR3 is TGCGCCAGCAGCTATTATAGCGGGGGGGGCCGTAGCACAGATACGCAGTATTTT. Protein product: CASSYYSGGGRSTDTQYF.

The CDR3 nucleotides read TGCGCCAGCAGCTTAGACACTGGTGGAACTGAAGCTTTCTTT. Amino acid sequence: CASSLDTGGTEAFF. V gene TRBV5-1 combines with J gene TRBJ1-1, with D hard to call. Trimming removed 2 bases from V and 5 bases from J, with 13 bases in between. CDR3 length: 14 residues. The germline CDR1 and CDR2 sequences are SGHRS and YFSETQ. The full variable domain, its missing parts supplied by reference TRBV5-1 and TRBJ1-1, is KAGVTQTPRYLIKTRGQQVTLSCSPISGHRSVSWYQQTPGQGLQFLFEYFSETQRNKGNFPGRFSGRQFSNSRSEMNVSTLELGDSALYLCASSLDTGGTEAFFGQGTRLTVV.

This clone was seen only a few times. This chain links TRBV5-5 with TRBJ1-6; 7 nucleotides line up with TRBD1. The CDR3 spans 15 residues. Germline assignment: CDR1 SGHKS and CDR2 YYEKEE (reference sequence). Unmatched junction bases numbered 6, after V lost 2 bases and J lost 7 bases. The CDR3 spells CASSLRGQVNSPLHF. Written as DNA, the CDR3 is TGTGCCAGCAGCTTAAGAGGACAGGTCAATTCACCCCTCCACTTT.

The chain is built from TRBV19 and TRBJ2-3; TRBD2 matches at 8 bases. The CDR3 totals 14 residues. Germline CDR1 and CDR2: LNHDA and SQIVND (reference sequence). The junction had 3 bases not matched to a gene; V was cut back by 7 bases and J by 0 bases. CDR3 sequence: CASIPGGSTDTQYF. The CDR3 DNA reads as TGTGCCAGTATCCCGGGGGGGAGCACAGATACGCAGTATTTT.

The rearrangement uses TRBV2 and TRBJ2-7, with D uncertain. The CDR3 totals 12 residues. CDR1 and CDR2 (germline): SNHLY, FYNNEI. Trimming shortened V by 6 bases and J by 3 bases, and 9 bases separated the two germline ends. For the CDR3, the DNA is TGTGCCAGCAGGAACAGCATCTACGAGCAGTACTTC. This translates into CASRNSIYEQYF.

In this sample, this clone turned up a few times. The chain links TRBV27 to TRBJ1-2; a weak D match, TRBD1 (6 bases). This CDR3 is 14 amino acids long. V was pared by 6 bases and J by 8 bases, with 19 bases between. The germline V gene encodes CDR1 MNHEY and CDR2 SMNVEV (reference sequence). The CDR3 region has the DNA TGTGCCAGCAGCCCCCGGACAGATTATGGCGGCTACACCTTC. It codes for CASSPRTDYGGYTF.

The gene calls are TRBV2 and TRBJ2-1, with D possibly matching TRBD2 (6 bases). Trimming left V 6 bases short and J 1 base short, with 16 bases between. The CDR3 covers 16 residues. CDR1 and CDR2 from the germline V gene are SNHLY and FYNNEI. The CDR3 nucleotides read TGTGCCAGCAGGCGGATCGCGGGAAGGTCCTACAATGAGCAGTTCTTC. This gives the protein CASRRIAGRSYNEQFF.

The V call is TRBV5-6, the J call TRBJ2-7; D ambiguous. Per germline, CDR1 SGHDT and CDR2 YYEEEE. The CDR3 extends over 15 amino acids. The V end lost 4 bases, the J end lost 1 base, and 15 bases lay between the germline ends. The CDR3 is CASSARVSNSYEQYF. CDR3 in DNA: TGTGCCAGCAGCGCCCGGGTGAGCAATTCCTACGAGCAGTACTTC. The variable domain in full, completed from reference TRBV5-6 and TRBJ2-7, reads DAGVTQSPTHLIKTRGQQVTLRCSPKSGHDTVSWYQQALGQGPQFIFQYYEEEERQRGNFPDRFSGHQFPNYSSELNVNALLLGDSALYLCASSARVSNSYEQYFGPGTRLTVT.

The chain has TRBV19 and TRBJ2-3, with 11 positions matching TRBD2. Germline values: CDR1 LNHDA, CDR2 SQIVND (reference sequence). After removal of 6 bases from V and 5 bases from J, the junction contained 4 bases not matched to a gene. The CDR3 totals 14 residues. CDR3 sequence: CASSLLAGEDTQYF. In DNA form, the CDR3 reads TGTGCCAGTAGCCTACTAGCGGGGGAAGATACGCAGTATTTT.

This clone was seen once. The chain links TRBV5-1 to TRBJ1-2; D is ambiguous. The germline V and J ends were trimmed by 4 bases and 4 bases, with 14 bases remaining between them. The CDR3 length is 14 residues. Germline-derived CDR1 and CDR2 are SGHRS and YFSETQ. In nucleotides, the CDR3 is TGCGCCAGCAGCCGAGTGCCGGAGTCCTATGGCTACACCTTC. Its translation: CASSRVPESYGYTF.

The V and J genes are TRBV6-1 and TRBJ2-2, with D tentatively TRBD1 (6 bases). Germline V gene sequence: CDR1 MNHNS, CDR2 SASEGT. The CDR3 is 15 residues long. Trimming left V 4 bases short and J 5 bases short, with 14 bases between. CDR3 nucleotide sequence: TGTGCCAGCAGTGCCTTACCAACAGGGACCGGGGAGCTGTTTTTT. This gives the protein CASSALPTGTGELFF.

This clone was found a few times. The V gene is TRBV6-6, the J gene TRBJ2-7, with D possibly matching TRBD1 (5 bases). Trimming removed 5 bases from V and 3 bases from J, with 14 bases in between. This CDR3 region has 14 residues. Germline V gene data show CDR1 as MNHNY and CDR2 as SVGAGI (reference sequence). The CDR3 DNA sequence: TGTGCCAGCAGTCATGTTCAGGGCGGCTACGAGCAGTACTTC. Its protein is CASSHVQGGYEQYF.

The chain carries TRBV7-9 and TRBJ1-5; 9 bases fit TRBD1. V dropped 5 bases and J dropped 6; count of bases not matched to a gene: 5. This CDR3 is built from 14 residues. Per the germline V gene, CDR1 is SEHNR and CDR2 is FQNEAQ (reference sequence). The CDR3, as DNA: TGTGCCAGCAGCGCTACAGGGGGCGGTCAGCCCCAGCATTTT. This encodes CASSATGGGQPQHF.

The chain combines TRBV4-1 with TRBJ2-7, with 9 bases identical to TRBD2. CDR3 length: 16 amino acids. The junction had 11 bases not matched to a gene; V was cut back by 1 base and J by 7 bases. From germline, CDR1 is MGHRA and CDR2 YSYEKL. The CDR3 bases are TGCGCCAGCAGCCAAGGCGTAGCGGGAGTAGGGGGAGAGCAGTACTTC. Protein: CASSQGVAGVGGEQYF.

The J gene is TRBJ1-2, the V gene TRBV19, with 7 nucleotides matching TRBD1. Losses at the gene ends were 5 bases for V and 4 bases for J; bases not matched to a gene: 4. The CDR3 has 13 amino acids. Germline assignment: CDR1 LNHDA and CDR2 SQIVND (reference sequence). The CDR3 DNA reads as TGTGCCAGTAGTCCCCGACAGGGCTATGGCTACACCTTC. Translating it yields CASSPRQGYGYTF. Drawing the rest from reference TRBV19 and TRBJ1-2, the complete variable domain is DGGITQSPKYLFRKEGQNVTLSCEQNLNHDAMYWYRQDPGQGLRLIYYSQIVNDFQKGDIAEGYSVSREKKESFPLTVTSAQKNPTAFYLCASSPRQGYGYTFGSGTRLTVV.

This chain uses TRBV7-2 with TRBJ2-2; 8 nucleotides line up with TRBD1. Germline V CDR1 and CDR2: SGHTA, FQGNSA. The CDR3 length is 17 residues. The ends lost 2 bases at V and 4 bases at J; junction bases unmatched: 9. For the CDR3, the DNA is TGTGCCAGCAGCTTATACAGGGGGGCGACGGTCACCGGGGAGCTGTTTTTT. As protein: CASSLYRGATVTGELFF.

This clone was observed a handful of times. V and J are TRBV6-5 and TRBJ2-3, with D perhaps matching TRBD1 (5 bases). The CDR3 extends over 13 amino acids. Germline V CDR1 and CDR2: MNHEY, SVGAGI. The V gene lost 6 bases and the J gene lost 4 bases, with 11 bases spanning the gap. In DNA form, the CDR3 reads TGTGCCAGCAGGGACAACCTCGCAGATACGCAGTATTTT. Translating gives CASRDNLADTQYF.

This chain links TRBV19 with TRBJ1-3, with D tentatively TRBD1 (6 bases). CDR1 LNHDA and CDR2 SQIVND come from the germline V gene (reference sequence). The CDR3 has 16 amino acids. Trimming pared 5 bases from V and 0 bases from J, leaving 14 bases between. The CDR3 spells CASSGWGLVSGNTIYF. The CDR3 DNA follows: TGTGCCAGTAGTGGGTGGGGGCTCGTCTCTGGAAACACCATATATTTT.

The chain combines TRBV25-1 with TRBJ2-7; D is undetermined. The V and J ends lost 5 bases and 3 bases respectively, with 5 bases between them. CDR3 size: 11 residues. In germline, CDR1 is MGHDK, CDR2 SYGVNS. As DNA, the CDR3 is TGTGCCAGCAGTTCCTACTACGAGCAGTACTTC. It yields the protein CASSSYYEQYF.

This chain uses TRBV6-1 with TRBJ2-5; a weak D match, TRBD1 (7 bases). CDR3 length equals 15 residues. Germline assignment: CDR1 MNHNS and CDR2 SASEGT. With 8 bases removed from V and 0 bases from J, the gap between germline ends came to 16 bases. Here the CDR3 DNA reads TGTGCCAGCGACGGGAGACAGGGATACCAAGAGACCCAGTACTTC. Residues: CASDGRQGYQETQYF.